The T cell receptor (beta chain) described here comes from a study of T cell repertoires in cytomegalovirus infection. Looking at the study overall: Public signatures in TCR beta pointed to CMV infection and matching HLA type.

Note on this clonotype: Its matching antigen is unknown.

TCRdb reprocessed the reads with MiXCR, giving one entry per CDR3 protein. The repertoire holds over 50,000 distinct CDR3 sequences, with about 19% as singletons. Whole-study findings and limits: Carriers of CMV plus the relevant HLA were identified by cumulative public TCR beta family frequency. In two of eight donors, the top clonotype was HLA-C-restricted CMV-specific.

There are 13 residues in the CDR3. The germline V and J ends were trimmed by 2 bases and 15 bases, with 18 bases remaining between them. The germline CDR1 and CDR2 sequences are MNHEY and SVGAGI. The starting material was CD8+ T cells from cultured PBMCs, obtained from culture after CMV antigen stimulation. The clonotype originates from a human donor in good health (CMV status not recorded). Some clones in this sample may be carry-over from other donors' samples. The chain employs TRBV6-5 and TRBJ2-3; D unclear. The CDR3 is CASSYTLLASPYF. The CDR3 bases are TGTGCCAGCAGTTACACCCTGCTGGCCAGCCCCTATTTT.